This T cell receptor (beta chain) appears in the sequencing data of a study of T cell responses to AZD1222 COVID-19 vaccine. A word on this clone: Its antigen is still unknown.

Study conclusions and caveats: Only a handful of people who got AZD1222 tested seropositive at baseline.

The repertoire was sequenced with immunoSEQ multiplex PCR; TCRdb's copy has only in-frame clones and lacks some. In the table there are 110,000 to 150,000 clones, about nine tenths of which are singletons. The CDR3 has 13 amino acids. V was pared by 4 bases and J by 10 bases, with 5 bases of the junction left unmatched. In germline, CDR1 is LNHDA, CDR2 SQIVND (reference sequence). The chain employs TRBV19 and TRBJ1-4; 8 bases agree with TRBD1. This TCR came from an adult in good health. The source was peripheral blood, collected on day 0 of AZD1222 vaccination. In nucleotides, the CDR3 is TGTGCCAGTAGTAGTCAGGGGGCCGGAAAACTGTTTTTT. It is translated as CASSSQGAGKLFF.